A single sample is the source of the 17 T cell receptor beta chains below, sequenced in a study of blood T cell repertoires in COVID-19. Some clones are missing from TCRdb's copy, which holds only in-frame ones; the method was immunoSEQ multiplex PCR. The table records around 300,000 clones, roughly four fifths of them present only once. Material: peripheral blood. These receptor sequences come from a woman aged 50 to 65 who had recovered from COVID-19.

The chain joins TRBV4-3 to TRBJ2-1, with TRBD2 identical over 7 bases. Germline CDR1 LGHNA, CDR2 YSLEER. The CDR3 has 14 residues. V dropped 3 bases and J dropped 8; count of bases not matched to a gene: 7. CDR3 region: CASSHRGGGDEQFF. The DNA of the CDR3 is TGCGCCAGCAGCCACCGCGGTGGGGGGGATGAGCAGTTCTTC.

The chain employs TRBV5-3 and TRBJ1-1; no reliable D call. TRBV5-3 is marked as an open reading frame, function uncertain. This CDR3 region has 16 residues. The V gene lost 1 base and the J gene lost 0 bases, with 13 bases spanning the gap. Here the CDR3 DNA reads TGTGCCAGAAGCTTGCCAAGAGTACCCATGAACACTGAAGCTTTCTTT. Translation: CARSLPRVPMNTEAFF.

The rearrangement links TRBV6-5 to TRBJ1-6; no clear D. Germline V CDR1 and CDR2: MNHEY, SVGAGI. The length of the CDR3 is 15 residues. Trimming took 6 bases from V and 0 from J, leaving 9 bases between them. CDR3 sequence: CASRPTGSYNSPLHF. The CDR3 DNA follows: TGTGCCAGCAGGCCCACGGGCTCCTATAATTCACCCCTCCACTTT.

The chain carries TRBV7-9 and TRBJ1-1; D may be TRBD1 (5 bases). From germline, CDR1 is SEHNR and CDR2 FQNEAQ (reference sequence). V shed 2 bases and J shed 2 bases, with 6 bases lying between them. CDR3 length: 13 residues. CDR3 DNA sequence: TGTGCCAGCAGCTTACAGGGCAACACTGAAGCTTTCTTT. Protein product: CASSLQGNTEAFF.

The chain links TRBV5-6 to TRBJ1-2, with 7 bases fitting TRBD1. Germline CDR1 SGHDT, CDR2 YYEEEE. The V gene end was trimmed by 4 bases and the J gene end by 4 bases; junction bases not matched to a gene: 10. The CDR3 consists of 15 residues. CDR3 region: CASSPDRLSPYGYTF. The CDR3 bases are TGTGCCAGCAGCCCGGACAGGCTATCCCCCTATGGCTACACCTTC.

The chain couples TRBV6-5 to TRBJ2-2; 8 positions match TRBD1. CDR1 and CDR2 from the germline V gene are MNHEY and SVGAGI. V lost 6 bases, J lost 3 bases, and 0 bases stayed unmatched. The CDR3 runs 13 residues. The CDR3 reads CASRTGDTGELFF. The CDR3 region has the DNA TGTGCCAGCAGGACAGGGGACACCGGGGAGCTGTTTTTT.

This sequence joins TRBV30 and TRBJ1-1; no definite D call. CDR1 is GTSNPN, CDR2 SVGIG, per germline (reference sequence). Trimming took 2 bases from V and 5 from J, leaving 6 bases between them. CDR3 size: 11 residues. CDR3 in amino acids: CAWSWRTEAFF. The CDR3 DNA reads TGTGCCTGGAGTTGGAGGACTGAAGCTTTCTTT.

This clone showed up just a few times. V and J are TRBV7-9 and TRBJ2-3; TRBD1 matches at 7 bases. Per the germline V gene, CDR1 is SEHNR and CDR2 is FQNEAQ (reference sequence). The CDR3 sequence is 16 residues long. The V and J ends lost 4 bases and 2 bases, in that order; junction bases with no gene match: 9. The CDR3 DNA sequence: TGTGCCAGCAGCTCCCGTCCCGGGACAGTCACAGATACGCAGTATTTT. This sequence encodes CASSSRPGTVTDTQYF.

This clone was seen only a few times. This rearrangement joins TRBV27 to TRBJ1-1; a weak D match, TRBD1 (5 bases). The length of the CDR3 is 14 residues. CDR1 and CDR2 (germline): MNHEY, SMNVEV (reference sequence). Trimming removed 5 bases from V and 2 bases from J, with 12 bases in between. DNA for the CDR3: TGTGCCAGCAGTACTTCCAGGGTAAACACTGAAGCTTTCTTT. Amino acid sequence: CASSTSRVNTEAFF.

This sequence joins TRBV28 and TRBJ2-1; 8 bases map to TRBD2. Germline CDR1 is MDHEN and CDR2 is SYDVKM. The CDR3 is made up of 15 amino acids. Trimming removed 6 bases from V and 8 bases from J; junction bases left unmatched: 12. CDR3 residues: CASSPAGVPLDEQFF. CDR3 DNA: TGTGCCAGCAGCCCAGCGGGAGTTCCCCTCGATGAGCAGTTCTTC.

The V gene is TRBV14, the J gene TRBJ1-6; no reliable D call. Trimming cost V 5 bases and J 0 bases, with 11 bases left between them. In germline, CDR1 is SGHDN, CDR2 FVKESK. CDR3 length: 16 residues. In DNA, the CDR3 is TGTGCCAGCAGCTCACACAGAAGCTCCTATAATTCACCCCTCCACTTT. Encoded protein: CASSSHRSSYNSPLHF.

The chain carries TRBV2 and TRBJ2-7, with D possibly matching TRBD1 (5 bases). Germline loops: CDR1 SNHLY, CDR2 FYNNEI. The CDR3 is 16 residues long. Trimming took off 5 bases at V and 0 bases at J, with 17 bases between the two ends. The CDR3 DNA follows: TGTGCCAGCAGTAACCCCGACAGAAAGAGCTCCTACGAGCAGTACTTC. It yields the protein CASSNPDRKSSYEQYF.

V is TRBV27 and J is TRBJ1-2, with 7 bases fitting TRBD1. Germline CDR1 is MNHEY and CDR2 is SMNVEV (reference sequence). V lost 3 bases, J lost 3 bases, and 7 bases stayed unmatched. The CDR3 covers 15 residues. The CDR3 DNA reads as TGTGCCAGCAGTTTTTGGTCAGGGACAGACTATGGCTACACCTTC. Translating gives CASSFWSGTDYGYTF.

The chain has TRBV4-3 and TRBJ1-2; D is undetermined. Germline V gene lookup returns CDR1 LGHNA and CDR2 YSLEER. Between the trimmed V and J ends, which lost 1 base and 2 bases, there was a span of 11 bases. The length of the CDR3 is 15 residues. CDR3 loop: CASSQGIGENYGYTF. The DNA for the CDR3 is TGCGCCAGCAGCCAAGGAATCGGGGAAAACTATGGCTACACCTTC.

This clone has more than one count but fewer than ten. The V call is TRBV27, the J call TRBJ1-1; 7 nucleotides align to TRBD1. V gave up 7 bases and J gave up 4 bases; unmatched junction bases: 6. The CDR3 totals 13 residues. Germline CDR1 and CDR2: MNHEY and SMNVEV (reference sequence). CDR3 in amino acids: CASTTGWFTEAFF. DNA for the CDR3: TGTGCCAGCACGACAGGGTGGTTCACTGAAGCTTTCTTT.

The chain employs TRBV10-1 and TRBJ2-7, with 10 bases identical to TRBD1. Losses at the gene ends were 4 bases for V and 3 bases for J; bases not matched to a gene: 18. The CDR3 extends over 19 amino acids. Germline V gene lookup returns CDR1 WNHNN and CDR2 SYGVQD (reference sequence). CDR3 protein: CASSVVTGGGLSLYYEQYF. Written as DNA, the CDR3 is TGCGCCAGCAGTGTGGTGACAGGGGGCGGTCTATCCCTCTACTACGAGCAGTACTTC.

This chain uses TRBV18 with TRBJ2-5, with a weak D call TRBD2 (5 bases). Germline values: CDR1 KGHSH, CDR2 LQKENI. This CDR3 region has 15 residues. V was shortened by 3 bases and J by 2 bases, with 13 bases between the two germline ends. The CDR3 DNA reads as TGTGCCAGCTCACCGGGTTCGGGATCACAAGAGACCCAGTACTTC. This codes for CASSPGSGSQETQYF.